What follows is one TCR beta chain and its context. The sample is drawn from a study of cytomegalovirus exposure and HLA in healthy donors. The PCR had 60 Vbeta and 13 Jbeta primers. Repertoires were generated with immunoSEQ multiplex PCR, while TCRdb's copy carries only in-frame clones and drops some. There are fewer than 150,000 clones in the sample; approximately 80% occur only once, and 5% to 5.5% lies in the top ten. The CDR3 extends over 18 amino acids. V was cut by 1 base and J by 1 base, with 20 bases left in between. The germline CDR1 and CDR2 sequences are SGHRS and YFSETQ. Sequences were obtained from PBMCs. The chain uses TRBV5-1 and TRBJ2-5; tentatively, D is TRBD2 (7 bases). The TCR sequence derives from a male donor in good health and CMV-seronegative. In DNA form, the CDR3 reads TGCGCCAGCAGCTTGAGCCCCATGGGGGGGGCGATCCAAGAGACCCAGTACTTC. It yields the protein CASSLSPMGGAIQETQYF.